The 2 T cell receptor beta chains presented below share a single source sample, sequenced in a study of control samples from healthy donors and cancer patients. Profiled with immunoSEQ multiplex PCR; TCRdb holds only in-frame clones, not every one. The table records around 190,000 clones, 85% to 95% of them present only once. Specimen: blood. These receptors were taken from a man aged 25 to 40 in good health.

The gene calls are TRBV11-2 and TRBJ2-5; D might be TRBD1 or TRBD2, each matching 5 bases. Germline CDR1 and CDR2: SGHAT and FQNNGV. Trimming stripped 1 base from V and 5 bases from J, with 11 bases between. This CDR3 is 14 amino acids long. CDR3 loop: CASSLVPWGETQYF. CDR3 DNA sequence: TGTGCCAGCAGCTTAGTTCCCTGGGGGGAGACCCAGTACTTC.

The J gene is TRBJ1-1, the V gene TRBV27; tentatively, D is TRBD1 (6 bases). Trimming took 6 bases from V and 6 from J, leaving 17 bases between them. This CDR3 contains 14 residues. In germline, CDR1 is MNHEY, CDR2 SMNVEV (reference sequence). This CDR3 is CASRPTGRGSEAFF. For the CDR3, the DNA is TGTGCCAGCAGACCAACAGGGCGAGGCTCTGAAGCTTTCTTT.